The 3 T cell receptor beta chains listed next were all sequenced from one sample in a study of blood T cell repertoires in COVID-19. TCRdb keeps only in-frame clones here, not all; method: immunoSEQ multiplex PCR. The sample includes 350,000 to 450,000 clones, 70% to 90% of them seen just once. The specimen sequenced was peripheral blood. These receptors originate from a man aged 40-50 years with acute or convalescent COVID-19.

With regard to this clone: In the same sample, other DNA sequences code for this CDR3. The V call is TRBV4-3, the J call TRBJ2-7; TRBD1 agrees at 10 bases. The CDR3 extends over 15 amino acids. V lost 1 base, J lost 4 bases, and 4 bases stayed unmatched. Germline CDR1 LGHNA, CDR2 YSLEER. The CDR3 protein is CASSQGPGQGYEQYF. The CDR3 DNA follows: TGCGCCAGCAGCCAAGGCCCGGGACAGGGGTACGAGCAGTACTTC.

The CDR3 nucleotides are TGTGCCAGCAGCCAGGGCCACGAGCAGTACTTC. This gives the protein CASSQGHEQYF. This chain uses TRBV3-1 (or the pseudogene TRBV3-2) with TRBJ2-7; D remains unclear. The germline V gene encodes CDR1 LGHDT and CDR2 YNNKEL (reference sequence). The CDR3 extends over 11 amino acids. V lost 3 bases to trimming and J lost 5 bases, with 5 bases between them.

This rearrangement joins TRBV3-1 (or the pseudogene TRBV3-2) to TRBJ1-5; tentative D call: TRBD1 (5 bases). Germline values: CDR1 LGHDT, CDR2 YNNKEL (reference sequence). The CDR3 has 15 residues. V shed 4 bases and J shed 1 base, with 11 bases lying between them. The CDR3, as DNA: TGTGCCAGCAGCCGCCGACAGAACAGCAATCAGCCCCAGCATTTT. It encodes CASSRRQNSNQPQHF.